The present entry profiles one TCR beta chain with its context. Its antigen is unknown. The data were taken from a study of OX40 agonist ivuxolimab in advanced cancers. Study-level background: At doses from 0.01 to 10 mg/kg, patients were given intravenous ivuxolimab every 2 weeks.

TCRdb's table, derived via immunoSEQ multiplex PCR, lists solely in-frame clones and lacks some. In the table there are tens of thousands of clones, approximately 80% of which are singletons. The CDR3 has 14 residues. In germline, CDR1 is SQVTM, CDR2 ANQGSEA. V shed 6 bases, J shed 2 bases, and the junction held 10 bases outside the gene matches. Notes on the study in general: Partly responding patients at 0.1-3.0 mg/kg showed some of the smallest clonal expansion. Antigen specificity remained undetermined for the expanded peripheral T cells.

The chain recombines TRBV29-1 with TRBJ2-7; the match to TRBD2 covers 7 bases. The sample in question was CD4+ or CD8+ T cells sorted from blood, obtained in a trial of the OX40 agonist ivuxolimab. This TCR derives from an adult with an advanced solid tumor such as melanoma, head and neck, liver or kidney cancer. CDR3 loop: CSVETSGVTYEQYF. The CDR3 coding sequence is TGCAGCGTCGAGACCAGCGGGGTAACCTACGAGCAGTACTTC.